This T cell receptor beta chain came from a study of radiation and T cells in renal cell carcinoma. The method was immunoSEQ multiplex PCR; TCRdb's version includes in-frame clones alone and lacks a portion of them. This table holds approximately 170,000 clones, 88% found once. Time point: blood 4 weeks post-SBRT, at nephrectomy. Documented treatment: 15 Gy SBRT to primary tumor, nephrectomy 4 weeks later. Trimming took 2 bases from V and 7 from J, leaving 10 bases between them. The V gene's germline CDR1 is SGDLS and CDR2 YYNGEE. This CDR3 region has 14 residues. The genes are TRBV9 and TRBJ1-6; maybe TRBD1 (5 bases). This material consisted of blood, taken from a patient whose treatment included radiotherapy and nephrectomy. This sequence was found in a woman in her forties or fifties with renal cell carcinoma. The CDR3, as DNA: TGTGCCAGCAGCGTCAGGGCAATAAATTCACCCCTCCACTTT. The encoded protein is CASSVRAINSPLHF. The whole variable domain, remainder taken from reference TRBV9 and TRBJ1-6, is DSGVTQTPKHLITATGQRVTLRCSPRSGDLSVYWYQQSLDQGLQFLIQYYNGEERAKGNILERFSAQQFPDLHSELNLSSLELGDSALYFCASSVRAINSPLHFGNGTRLTVT.